The 23 T cell receptor beta chains below were found in one sample sequenced in a study of T-cell memory formation after mild COVID-19 (dated by TCRdb to 2020 to 2022). The library was made by 5' RACE. Sequencing used an Illumina NovaSeq 6000. Using fastp at Q25 and MiXCR, TCRdb reprocessed the public reads and kept productive beta chains. Identical CDR3 protein sequences are pooled into one entry, listed with their most common genes and DNA. The sample includes a few hundred thousand distinct CDR3 sequences, with 15% to 20% observed a single time. 20% to 25% of the sample comes from the top ten. Sequenced input: PBMCs or a T cell subset sorted from them (not recorded which). These receptor sequences come from a young man who had mild COVID-19 (a few samples of this study predate the infection). The sample titles of this study are shuffled in the database, so cell type and time point are left out; the donor was told from shared clones.

The CDR3 bases are TGTGCCAGCAGCCACCCTATGGGGTTGGGGACCGGGGAGCTGTTTTTT. Protein: CASSHPMGLGTGELFF. The V gene is TRBV7-9, the J gene TRBJ2-2; no clear D. The CDR3 is 16 amino acids. CDR1 and CDR2 from the germline V gene are SEHNR and FQNEAQ (reference sequence). The V end lost 5 bases, the J end lost 5 bases, and 18 bases lay between the germline ends.

The rearrangement joins TRBV5-1 to TRBJ1-1; TRBD1 matches 7 bases. The CDR3 length is 17 residues. Germline values: CDR1 SGHRS, CDR2 YFSETQ. V lost 4 bases, J lost 0 bases, and 12 bases stayed unmatched. The CDR3, as DNA: TGCGCCAGCAGCCCCCCAGGACAGGTCAGGATGAACACTGAAGCTTTCTTT. Its protein is CASSPPGQVRMNTEAFF.

The gene calls are TRBV7-8 and TRBJ1-5; D is unclear. From germline, CDR1 is SGHVS and CDR2 FQNEAQ. This CDR3 spans 16 amino acids. Trimming left V 5 bases short and J 4 bases short, with 18 bases between. CDR3 sequence: CASSLSGMTRNQPQHF. DNA for the CDR3: TGTGCCAGCAGCCTCAGCGGCATGACGCGAAATCAGCCCCAGCATTTT.

The V call is TRBV27, the J call TRBJ2-1, with D perhaps being TRBD1 or TRBD2 (5 bases each). Trimming removed 2 bases from V and 8 bases from J, with 13 bases in between. Germline V gene sequence: CDR1 MNHEY, CDR2 SMNVEV (reference sequence). The CDR3 consists of 14 residues. CDR3 coding DNA: TGTGCCAGCAGTTTAAAAGTTGGGGGATATGAGCAGTTCTTC. Amino acid sequence: CASSLKVGGYEQFF.

V gene TRBV5-1 combines with J gene TRBJ2-5, with 9 bases matching TRBD1. Trimming took 0 bases from V and 3 from J; bases not matched to a gene: 6. The CDR3 covers 16 residues. The V gene's germline CDR1 is SGHRS and CDR2 YFSETQ. This chain's CDR3 is CASSLGYRDREETQYF. The CDR3 DNA reads as TGCGCCAGCAGCTTGGGCTATCGGGACAGGGAAGAGACCCAGTACTTC.

This clonotype was detected ten times or more. V usage is TRBV5-1 and J usage is TRBJ1-2; D is unclear. In germline, CDR1 is SGHRS, CDR2 YFSETQ. V shed 0 bases and J shed 8 bases, with 8 bases lying between them. There are 12 residues in the CDR3. The CDR3 nucleotides are TGCGCCAGCAGCTTGGCAGGTGGAGGCTACACCTTC. This encodes CASSLAGGGYTF.

This clonotype was counted only a few times. This rearrangement joins TRBV6-2 or TRBV6-3 to TRBJ2-1, with 12 bases fitting TRBD2. V lost 2 bases to trimming and J lost 6 bases; unmatched junction nucleotides: 2. This CDR3 is built from 15 residues. From germline, CDR1 is MNHEY and CDR2 SVGEGT. This CDR3 reads CASSYTSGGPNEQFF. The CDR3 DNA follows: TGTGCCAGCAGTTACACTAGCGGGGGGCCCAATGAGCAGTTCTTC.

The V and J genes are TRBV20-1 and TRBJ1-4, with TRBD1 as a possible D gene (5 bases). V was trimmed by 5 bases and J by 6 bases, leaving 13 bases between them. This CDR3 has 13 residues. Germline V gives CDR1 DFQATT, CDR2 SNEGSKA (reference sequence). CDR3 amino acids: CSASSGTDEKLFF. CDR3 DNA sequence: TGCAGTGCTTCCTCCGGGACGGATGAAAAACTGTTTTTT.

The V call is TRBV20-1, the J call TRBJ1-5; no firm D call. The CDR3 contains 12 residues. Looked up from germline, CDR1 is DFQATT and CDR2 is SNEGSKA (reference sequence). Written as DNA, the CDR3 is TGCTCTATCGGGGTTCGCAATCAGCCCCAGCATTTT. Amino acids: CSIGVRNQPQHF.

This clonotype was recorded at least ten times. V usage is TRBV27 and J usage is TRBJ2-3; 8 bases agree with TRBD2. With 5 bases clipped from V and 2 bases from J, the junction kept 12 bases outside the gene matches. The CDR3 contains 17 residues. CDR1 and CDR2 (germline): MNHEY, SMNVEV (reference sequence). The CDR3, as DNA: TGTGCCAGCAGTCCCGTCGGGGGGGGCGGGCCCACAGATACGCAGTATTTT. Translating it yields CASSPVGGGGPTDTQYF.

This clonotype was picked up a small number of times. The chain recombines TRBV28 with TRBJ1-2, with unresolved D. The germline V gene encodes CDR1 MDHEN and CDR2 SYDVKM. The CDR3 has 12 amino acids. Trimming removed 2 bases from V and 8 bases from J, with 9 bases in between. For the CDR3, the DNA is TGTGCCAGCAGTTTAGGGGTAACGGGCTACACCTTC. Protein product: CASSLGVTGYTF.

In this sample, this clonotype turned up many times. This chain links TRBV20-1 with TRBJ2-1; 13 nucleotides match TRBD2. The CDR3 is 15 residues long. Trimming took 5 bases from V and 6 from J; bases not matched to a gene: 7. CDR1 and CDR2 from the germline V gene are DFQATT and SNEGSKA (reference sequence). The CDR3 region has the DNA TGCAGTGCTCCCCAGACTAGCGGGGGGTTCAATGAGCAGTTCTTC. Translated, it gives CSAPQTSGGFNEQFF.

CDR3 protein: CASSLALAAWPGGQFF. In DNA, the CDR3 is TGTGCCAGTAGTTTGGCACTAGCGGCCTGGCCCGGTGGGCAGTTCTTC. J is TRBJ2-1 and V is TRBV19, with 8 bases matching TRBD2. The J segment lost 12 bases and the V segment lost 5 bases, leaving 18 bases of the junction unmatched. The CDR3 consists of 16 residues. CDR1 is LNHDA and CDR2 is SQIVND in the germline V gene (reference sequence).

The chain couples TRBV4-1 to TRBJ2-3; D remains unclear. Germline V lookup: CDR1 MGHRA, CDR2 YSYEKL. The CDR3 runs 14 residues. V was cut by 2 bases and J by 2 bases, with 8 bases left in between. As DNA, the CDR3 is TGCGCCAGCAGCCAAAGGTGGATCACAGATACGCAGTATTTT. Translated, it gives CASSQRWITDTQYF.

The chain links TRBV29-1 to TRBJ2-1; tentatively, D is TRBD2 (7 bases). V was pared by 3 bases and J by 2 bases, with 17 bases between. Germline lookup yields CDR1 SQVTM and CDR2 ANQGSEA. The length of the CDR3 is 16 residues. CDR3 bases: TGCAGCGTTGAGAGAGGGGGGGGAGAGACCTACAATGAGCAGTTCTTC. As protein: CSVERGGGETYNEQFF.

The rearrangement links TRBV4-1 to TRBJ1-4; 9 bases align to TRBD1. CDR1 is MGHRA, CDR2 YSYEKL, per germline. The CDR3 is made up of 14 amino acids. The ends lost 4 bases at V and 12 bases at J; junction bases unmatched: 9. CDR3 region: CASSPTGGRNELFF. As DNA, the CDR3 is TGCGCCAGCAGCCCGACAGGGGGTCGCAACGAACTGTTTTTT.

The chain is built from TRBV6-6 and TRBJ2-1; TRBD2 aligns across 12 bases. Germline CDR1 MNHNY, CDR2 SVGAGI (reference sequence). V was clipped by 6 bases and J by 8 bases; unmatched bases: 11. This CDR3 has 16 amino acids. The CDR3 DNA reads as TGTGCCAGCAGCACCCCCCTAGCGGGGGGGCTCTATGAGCAGTTCTTC. Translation gives CASSTPLAGGLYEQFF.

The rearrangement uses TRBV4-3 and TRBJ2-3, with 9 positions matching TRBD1. The length of the CDR3 is 17 residues. Trimming removed 0 bases from V and 3 bases from J; junction bases left unmatched: 7. The germline CDR1 and CDR2 sequences are LGHNA and YSLEER. DNA of the CDR3: TGCGCCAGCAGCCAAGATTCGTCGGGACAGGGAACAGATACGCAGTATTTT. Protein product: CASSQDSSGQGTDTQYF.

This clonotype has ten or more counts. The rearrangement joins TRBV29-1 to TRBJ2-1; D gene uncertain. CDR3 size: 12 residues. V was clipped by 6 bases and J by 0 bases, with 6 bases between them. The germline gives CDR1 SQVTM, CDR2 ANQGSEA. The CDR3 sequence is CSVAFSYNEQFF. The CDR3 DNA is TGCAGCGTGGCATTCTCCTACAATGAGCAGTTCTTC.

The chain couples TRBV7-2 to TRBJ2-1; TRBD2 matches at 8 bases. CDR3 length equals 14 residues. Looked up from germline, CDR1 is SGHTA and CDR2 is FQGNSA. Losses at the gene ends were 3 bases for V and 5 bases for J; bases not matched to a gene: 3. As DNA, the CDR3 is TGTGCCAGCAGCTTCCGGGGGGGTAACAATGAGCAGTTCTTC. Residues: CASSFRGGNNEQFF. Full variable domain (missing parts from reference TRBV7-2 and TRBJ2-1): GAGVSQSPSNKVTEKGKDVELRCDPISGHTALYWYRQSLGQGLEFLIYFQGNSAPDKSGLPSDRFSAERTGGSVSTLTIQRTQQEDSAVYLCASSFRGGNNEQFFGPGTRLTVL.

The rearrangement links TRBV19 to TRBJ2-5, with 12 bases aligning to TRBD2. The CDR3 consists of 15 residues. Germline CDR1 LNHDA, CDR2 SQIVND (reference sequence). V shed 8 bases, J shed 4 bases, and the junction held 8 bases outside the gene matches. The CDR3 DNA reads as TGTGCCAGTCAGGCTAGCGGGGGGGCGGGAGAGACCCAGTACTTC. Encoded protein: CASQASGGAGETQYF.

The chain employs TRBV9 and TRBJ2-1, with 8 bases lining up with TRBD1. The length of the CDR3 is 13 residues. Germline CDR1 and CDR2: SGDLS and YYNGEE. The J segment lost 10 bases and the V segment lost 3 bases, leaving 6 bases of the junction unmatched. CDR3 region: CASSEQGAGEQFF. The CDR3 nucleotides read TGTGCCAGCAGCGAGCAGGGGGCAGGGGAGCAGTTCTTC.

This clonotype turned up a few times. The chain has TRBV7-9 and TRBJ1-5, with a weak D call TRBD1 (5 bases). CDR3 length: 15 amino acids. V shed 5 bases and J shed 1 base, with 12 bases lying between them. Germline V gene lookup returns CDR1 SEHNR and CDR2 FQNEAQ (reference sequence). This CDR3 reads CASSGTWDSNQPQHF. DNA for the CDR3: TGTGCCAGCAGCGGAACCTGGGACAGCAATCAGCCCCAGCATTTT.